This T cell receptor beta chain was documented in a study of shared clonotypes between healthy human individuals. Study-wide results and limits: The study generally estimated greater richness for naive than memory subsets.

Naive-designated CD8 cells lacked CD45RO, were positively enriched for CCR7, and omitted terminally differentiated effector memory CD45RA+ cells. J gave up 4 bases and V 3 bases, and 9 bases lay outside the gene matches. The CDR3 contains 17 residues. CDR1 SGHTA and CDR2 FQGNSA come from the germline V gene. To note about this clone: What it recognizes is unknown.

This table comes from immunoSEQ multiplex PCR, and its TCRdb copy is limited to in-frame clones, with some not included. In the table there are about 820,000 clones, about 92% of which are singletons. The sequenced sample consisted of naive CD8+ T cells sorted from blood. V and J are TRBV7-2 and TRBJ2-7, with 13 nucleotides matching TRBD2. This clonotype originated in a man between 25 and 39 years old in good health. CDR3 bases: TGTGCCAGCAGCTTCCCGACTAGCGGGAGGCAACTTTACGAGCAGTACTTC. Residues: CASSFPTSGRQLYEQYF.